This T cell receptor (beta chain) stems from a study of PD-1 blockade in classical Hodgkin lymphoma. Regarding this clone: As yet, its antigen is unknown.

The table came from immunoSEQ multiplex PCR; TCRdb's copy has only in-frame clones and leaves some out. The sample shows tens of thousands of clones, 83% of them seen only once. The study, taken as a whole, reports: What drove the repertoire differences, possibly disease activity or prior therapy, has not been defined. Before treatment, TCR diversity in newly diagnosed patients was reportedly lower than in healthy donors.

This sample's time point: cycle 4 day 1 (C4D1), after less than seven weeks of nivolumab. Every patient had relapsed following autologous stem cell transplantation, and cohorts differed in brentuximab vedotin exposure. Classification of best responses gave complete response, partial response or progressive disease. This CDR3 contains 17 residues. CDR1 is GTSNPN, CDR2 SVGIG, per germline (reference sequence). The J segment lost 1 base and the V segment lost 3 bases, leaving 14 bases of the junction unmatched. The chain couples TRBV30 to TRBJ2-7; 8 bases match TRBD2. Here the sequenced sample was peripheral blood mononuclear cells (PBMCs), taken before the fourth cycle of nivolumab. The TCR comes from a human donor with classical Hodgkin lymphoma. The CDR3 nucleotides are TGTGCCTGGAGCAAGGGGATAGCGGGGCCCTGGTCCTACGAGCAGTACTTC. Its translation is CAWSKGIAGPWSYEQYF. Full variable domain (missing parts from reference TRBV30 and TRBJ2-7): SQTIHQWPATLVQPVGSPLSLECTVEGTSNPNLYWYRQAAGRGLQLLFYSVGIGQISSEVPQNLSASRPQDRQFILSSKKLLLSDSGFYLCAWSKGIAGPWSYEQYFGPGTRLTVT.